This TCR beta chain was obtained from a study of blood T cell repertoires in COVID-19. The CDR3 length is 15 residues. Per the germline V gene, CDR1 is SGHNT and CDR2 is YYREEE (reference sequence). With 2 bases removed from V and 0 bases from J, the gap between germline ends came to 12 bases. Sequencing was performed with immunoSEQ multiplex PCR; in TCRdb, only in-frame clones are kept and a portion is missing. The data hold about 64,000 clones, with around 80% observed a single time. This TCR was sampled from a woman aged 55 to 70 with acute or convalescent COVID-19. The V gene is TRBV5-4, the J gene TRBJ2-7; TRBD2 is a possible D gene (5 bases). Sequences were obtained from peripheral blood. The DNA of the CDR3 is TGTGCCAGCAGCTTTGGAGGCTCTAGCTCCTACGAGCAGTACTTC. Amino acid sequence: CASSFGGSSSYEQYF.